One sample yielded the 27 T cell receptor beta chains listed below, sequenced in a study of shared clonotypes between healthy human individuals. Using immunoSEQ multiplex PCR, the repertoire was profiled, and TCRdb retains in-frame clones only, with some absent. Here the sample spans roughly 490,000 clones, 79% being singletons. Sequencing used PBMCs. The source is a woman aged 40 to 55 in good health. Some clones in this sample may be carry-over from other donors' samples.

The V and J genes are TRBV18 and TRBJ2-7, with 9 nucleotides matching TRBD2. The CDR3 length is 14 residues. With 4 bases clipped from V and 1 base from J, the junction kept 2 bases outside the gene matches. The V gene's germline CDR1 is KGHSH and CDR2 LQKENI. Written as DNA, the CDR3 is TGTGCCAGCTCACTTAGCGGGAGTTCCTACGAGCAGTACTTC. It encodes CASSLSGSSYEQYF. Supplemented by reference TRBV18 and TRBJ2-7, the full variable domain reads NAGVMQNPRHLVRRRGQEARLRCSPMKGHSHVYWYRQLPEEGLKFMVYLQKENIIDESGMPKERFSAEFPKEGPSILRIQQVVRGDSAAYFCASSLSGSSYEQYFGPGTRLTVT.

The chain recombines TRBV29-1 with TRBJ2-3; possibly TRBD1 for D (5 bases). The V and J ends lost 6 bases and 1 base respectively, with 14 bases between them. Germline lookup yields CDR1 SQVTM and CDR2 ANQGSEA. This CDR3 contains 14 residues. This chain's CDR3 is CSVRKTDGTDTQYF. CDR3 in DNA: TGCAGCGTCCGGAAGACAGATGGCACAGATACGCAGTATTTT.

The V and J genes are TRBV9 and TRBJ1-5; TRBD1 might be the D (6 bases). Germline V gene data show CDR1 as SGDLS and CDR2 as YYNGEE. There are 14 residues in the CDR3. V was pared by 4 bases and J by 7 bases, with 15 bases between. The DNA for the CDR3 is TGTGCCAGCAGCCCTCGGGAGGGGGGGCAGCCCCAGCATTTT. Protein product: CASSPREGGQPQHF.

The chain is built from TRBV7-9 and TRBJ2-3; D is tentatively TRBD1 or TRBD2 (5 bases each). CDR1 SEHNR and CDR2 FQNEAQ come from the germline V gene (reference sequence). The germline V and J ends were trimmed by 1 base and 1 base, with 15 bases remaining between them. CDR3 size: 17 residues. For the CDR3, the DNA is TGTGCCAGCAGCTTAGGAGCTGCCAGGGACGGCACAGATACGCAGTATTTT. This translates into CASSLGAARDGTDTQYF.

Concerning this clone itself: The sample holds other DNA sequences that translate to the same CDR3. The CDR3: CASSLNSNTEAFF. In DNA, the CDR3 is TGTGCCAGCAGCTTGAACAGCAACACTGAAGCTTTCTTT. The chain recombines TRBV7-9 with TRBJ1-1; D is uncertain. The V gene's germline CDR1 is SEHNR and CDR2 FQNEAQ (reference sequence). The CDR3 is 13 amino acids. Trimming took 3 bases from V and 2 from J, leaving 7 bases between them.

The chain joins TRBV9 to TRBJ2-1; 14 positions agree with TRBD2. J lost 7 bases, V lost 3 bases, and 9 bases had no gene match. The CDR3 totals 17 residues. The germline gives CDR1 SGDLS, CDR2 YYNGEE. The CDR3 nucleotides are TGTGCCAGCAGCGGTCAACCCGGACTAGCGGGAGGAAATGAGCAGTTCTTC. It specifies CASSGQPGLAGGNEQFF.

This chain uses TRBV27 with TRBJ2-7; D uncertain. Trimming left V 4 bases short and J 4 bases short, with 8 bases between. CDR1 and CDR2 (germline): MNHEY, SMNVEV (reference sequence). This CDR3 comprises 12 residues. Here the CDR3 reads CASSSNRYEQYF. In DNA, the CDR3 is TGTGCCAGCAGTTCTAACAGATACGAGCAGTACTTC.

This clone was recorded many times. The chain carries TRBV6-1 and TRBJ1-5; D ambiguous. Trimming took 4 bases from V and 3 from J, leaving 10 bases between them. CDR3 length: 14 residues. Germline V gene data show CDR1 as MNHNS and CDR2 as SASEGT. The CDR3 DNA sequence: TGTGCCAGCAGTGTTTTGGCCAACAATCAGCCCCAGCATTTT. Protein product: CASSVLANNQPQHF.

This sequence joins TRBV19 and TRBJ2-7; 10 bases fit TRBD2. The V segment lost 6 bases and the J segment 0 bases; nucleotides outside the gene matches: 5. This CDR3 comprises 15 residues. Germline V gene data show CDR1 as LNHDA and CDR2 as SQIVND (reference sequence). The CDR3 nucleotides are TGTGCCAGTAGACAAGGACTAGCGGCCTCCTACGAGCAGTACTTC. Amino acids: CASRQGLAASYEQYF.

The rearrangement links TRBV19 to TRBJ1-4; 7 bases agree with TRBD1. The germline V gene encodes CDR1 LNHDA and CDR2 SQIVND (reference sequence). V shed 4 bases and J 5 bases; nucleotides not matched to a gene: 4. The CDR3 is made up of 14 amino acids. CDR3 coding DNA: TGTGCCAGTAGTAACAGGGGTAGGAATGAAAAACTGTTTTTT. This translates into CASSNRGRNEKLFF. Supplemented by reference TRBV19 and TRBJ1-4, the full variable domain reads DGGITQSPKYLFRKEGQNVTLSCEQNLNHDAMYWYRQDPGQGLRLIYYSQIVNDFQKGDIAEGYSVSREKKESFPLTVTSAQKNPTAFYLCASSNRGRNEKLFFGSGTQLSVL.

The chain links TRBV11-2 to TRBJ2-3; no clear D. This CDR3 contains 14 residues. Germline V gene lookup returns CDR1 SGHAT and CDR2 FQNNGV. Trimming stripped 5 bases from V and 0 bases from J, with 9 bases between. The DNA of the CDR3 is TGTGCCAGCAGCCTAGGTCACAGCACAGATACGCAGTATTTT. As protein: CASSLGHSTDTQYF. The entire variable domain, with the rest obtained from reference TRBV11-2 and TRBJ2-3, is as follows: EAGVAQSPRYKIIEKRQSVAFWCNPISGHATLYWYQQILGQGPKLLIQFQNNGVVDDSQLPKDRFSAERLKGVDSTLKIQPAKLEDSAVYLCASSLGHSTDTQYFGPGTRLTVL.

The J gene is TRBJ2-3, the V gene TRBV7-3; D ambiguous. V lost 5 bases and J 3 bases, leaving 9 bases between the germline ends. Looked up from germline, CDR1 is SGHTA and CDR2 is FQGTGA. The CDR3 loop spans 13 amino acids. The CDR3, as DNA: TGTGCCAGCAGCCCAGCTGCGACAGATACGCAGTATTTT. Its protein product is CASSPAATDTQYF.

The chain carries TRBV27 and TRBJ2-2; 7 bases match TRBD2. The CDR3 has 16 amino acids. Germline CDR1 reads MNHEY; CDR2 reads SMNVEV (reference sequence). V gave up 6 bases and J gave up 8 bases; unmatched junction bases: 15. CDR3 sequence reads: CASSLRRTSSKGELFF. The CDR3 DNA reads TGTGCCAGCAGCTTAAGGCGGACTAGTTCGAAAGGGGAGCTGTTTTTT.

The genes are TRBV5-4 and TRBJ2-7; D unclear. Trimming pared 4 bases from V and 2 bases from J, leaving 19 bases between. CDR3 size: 16 residues. Germline V gene sequence: CDR1 SGHNT, CDR2 YYREEE (reference sequence). CDR3: CASSAAMARRPYEQYF. CDR3 DNA: TGTGCCAGCAGCGCCGCCATGGCCCGCAGACCCTACGAGCAGTACTTC.

The rearrangement links TRBV28 to TRBJ2-2; D is uncertain. The CDR3 is made up of 12 amino acids. V was pared by 7 bases and J by 4 bases, with 7 bases between. The germline V gene encodes CDR1 MDHEN and CDR2 SYDVKM. In nucleotides, the CDR3 is TGTGCCAGCACGCAGGCCACCGGGGAGCTGTTTTTT. It encodes CASTQATGELFF.

V gene TRBV4-2 combines with J gene TRBJ2-6, with D hard to call. The CDR3 extends over 14 amino acids. V lost 0 bases and J lost 4, with 4 bases in between. In germline, CDR1 is LGHNA, CDR2 YNFKEQ. CDR3 in DNA: TGTGCCAGCAGCCAAGATCCCGGGGCCAACGTCCTGACTTTC. Translated: CASSQDPGANVLTF.

The V call is TRBV28, the J call TRBJ1-4; D unclear. Germline V gene lookup returns CDR1 MDHEN and CDR2 SYDVKM. This CDR3 has 12 residues. The V end was cut by 4 bases, the J end by 8 bases, with 8 bases between. CDR3 sequence (DNA): TGTGCCAGCAGTTGGGGTAGGGAAAAACTGTTTTTT. Its protein is CASSWGREKLFF.

The genes are TRBV28 and TRBJ1-4; 8 positions agree with TRBD1. V lost 6 bases to trimming and J lost 4 bases; unmatched junction nucleotides: 19. This CDR3 contains 19 residues. CDR1 and CDR2 (germline): MDHEN, SYDVKM. The CDR3 DNA reads as TGTGCCAGCAGCGGGCGCATCGGGACAGGCTTCGAACATAATGAAAAACTGTTTTTT. Translating it yields CASSGRIGTGFEHNEKLFF.

The chain employs TRBV5-6 and TRBJ2-2; D call uncertain. Germline CDR1 reads SGHDT; CDR2 reads YYEEEE. The length of the CDR3 is 14 residues. The V gene lost 5 bases and the J gene lost 4 bases, with 12 bases spanning the gap. CDR3 region: CASRPGPTTGELFF. The CDR3 nucleotides are TGTGCCAGCAGACCTGGTCCCACCACCGGGGAGCTGTTTTTT.

This clone was counted ten times or more. The chain employs TRBV4-2 and TRBJ2-3; 11 bases match TRBD2. CDR1 and CDR2 from the germline V gene are LGHNA and YNFKEQ. With V trimmed by 4 bases and J by 3 bases, 9 bases remained unmatched. This CDR3 comprises 17 residues. CDR3 loop: CASSPQKLAGDTDTQYF. The CDR3 DNA reads as TGTGCCAGCAGCCCACAAAAACTAGCGGGGGATACAGATACGCAGTATTTT.

The chain carries TRBV27 and TRBJ1-4; 8 bases are shared with TRBD1. Per germline, CDR1 MNHEY and CDR2 SMNVEV (reference sequence). The CDR3 totals 16 residues. The CDR3 nucleotides read TGTCCAAAAAACAGGGGGACCCCCGTACTTAATGAAAAACTGTTTTTT. Translated, it gives CPKNRGTPVLNEKLFF.

The chain couples TRBV19 to TRBJ2-1; a possible D gene is TRBD1 (6 bases). The ends were cut back, 7 bases at V and 3 bases at J, with 13 bases in the middle. From germline, CDR1 is LNHDA and CDR2 SQIVND (reference sequence). This CDR3 spans 14 amino acids. The CDR3 nucleotides are TGTGCCAGTACAGGGGTCCGGGACTACAATGAGCAGTTCTTC. Translating gives CASTGVRDYNEQFF.

This clone has a single count. The chain employs TRBV28 and TRBJ2-7, with TRBD2 matching 10 bases. Germline CDR1 is MDHEN and CDR2 is SYDVKM. CDR3 length equals 16 residues. V lost 5 bases and J lost 2; bases outside the gene matches: 9. As DNA, the CDR3 is TGTGCCAGCAGTCCACAACTAGCGGGGACGACCTACGAGCAGTACTTC. Encoded protein: CASSPQLAGTTYEQYF.

The V gene is TRBV6-5, the J gene TRBJ2-2; tentatively, D is TRBD1 or TRBD2 (5 bases each). Between the trimmed V and J ends, which lost 6 bases and 4 bases, there was a span of 15 bases. The CDR3 contains 15 residues. Germline V gene data show CDR1 as MNHEY and CDR2 as SVGAGI. The CDR3 nucleotides read TGTGCCAGCAGACCCCGAGGGGTGAGCACCGGGGAGCTGTTTTTT. Its translation: CASRPRGVSTGELFF.

This sequence joins TRBV6-6 and TRBJ2-1; 7 positions agree with TRBD2. Germline-derived CDR1 and CDR2 are MNHNY and SVGAGI (reference sequence). The CDR3 is 15 residues long. The V gene end was trimmed by 5 bases and the J gene end by 7 bases; junction bases not matched to a gene: 11. This CDR3 reads CASSPSAGAGNEQFF. The DNA of the CDR3 is TGTGCCAGCAGTCCTTCGGCGGGAGCTGGGAATGAGCAGTTCTTC.

The gene calls are TRBV4-3 and TRBJ2-5, with 11 bases that match TRBD2. Germline V gene sequence: CDR1 LGHNA, CDR2 YSLEER. This CDR3 has 17 amino acids. V trimming: 1 base; J trimming: 1 base; junction bases outside the gene matches: 5. CDR3 nucleotide sequence: TGCGCCAGCAGCCAAGGAGCGACTAGCGGGACCCAAGAGACCCAGTACTTC. This sequence encodes CASSQGATSGTQETQYF.

The chain links TRBV27 to TRBJ2-7; 16 bases are a match to TRBD2. This CDR3 is built from 17 residues. Germline V lookup: CDR1 MNHEY, CDR2 SMNVEV (reference sequence). Trimming removed 2 bases from V and 1 base from J; junction bases left unmatched: 2. CDR3 DNA: TGTGCCAGCAGTTTAAGGGGACTAGCGGGAGGGTCCTACGAGCAGTACTTC. The encoded protein is CASSLRGLAGGSYEQYF.